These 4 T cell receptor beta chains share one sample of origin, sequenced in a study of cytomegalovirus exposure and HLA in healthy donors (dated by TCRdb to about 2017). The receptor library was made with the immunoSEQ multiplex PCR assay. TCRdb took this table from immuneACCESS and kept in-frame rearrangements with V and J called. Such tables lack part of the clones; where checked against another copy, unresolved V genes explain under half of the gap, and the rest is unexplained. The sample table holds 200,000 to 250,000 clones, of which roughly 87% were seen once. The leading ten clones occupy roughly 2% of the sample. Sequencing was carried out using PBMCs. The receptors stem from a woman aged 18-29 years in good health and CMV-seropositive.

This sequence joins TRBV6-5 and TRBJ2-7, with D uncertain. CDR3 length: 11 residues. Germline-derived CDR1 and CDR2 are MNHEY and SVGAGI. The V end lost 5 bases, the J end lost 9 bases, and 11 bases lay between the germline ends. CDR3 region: CASSEMTGQYF. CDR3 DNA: TGTGCCAGCAGTGAAATGACGGGGCAGTACTTC.

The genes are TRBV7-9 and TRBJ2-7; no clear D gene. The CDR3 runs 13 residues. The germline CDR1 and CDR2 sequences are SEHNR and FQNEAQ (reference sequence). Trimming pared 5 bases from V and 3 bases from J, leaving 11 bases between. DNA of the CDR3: TGTGCCAGCAGCACGTCAGAAGACTACGAGCAGTACTTC. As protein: CASSTSEDYEQYF.

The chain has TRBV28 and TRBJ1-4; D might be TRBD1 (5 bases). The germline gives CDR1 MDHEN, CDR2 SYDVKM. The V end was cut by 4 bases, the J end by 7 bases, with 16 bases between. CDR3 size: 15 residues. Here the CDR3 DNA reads TGTGCCAGCAGTTCCCACCAGGGAGGGAGTGAAAAACTGTTTTTT. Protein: CASSSHQGGSEKLFF.

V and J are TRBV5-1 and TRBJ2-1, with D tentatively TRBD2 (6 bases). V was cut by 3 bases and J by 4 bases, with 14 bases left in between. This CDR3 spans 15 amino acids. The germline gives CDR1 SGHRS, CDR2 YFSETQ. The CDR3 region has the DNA TGCGCCAGCAGCTCCGCGACTAGTGAATACAATGAGCAGTTCTTC. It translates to CASSSATSEYNEQFF.